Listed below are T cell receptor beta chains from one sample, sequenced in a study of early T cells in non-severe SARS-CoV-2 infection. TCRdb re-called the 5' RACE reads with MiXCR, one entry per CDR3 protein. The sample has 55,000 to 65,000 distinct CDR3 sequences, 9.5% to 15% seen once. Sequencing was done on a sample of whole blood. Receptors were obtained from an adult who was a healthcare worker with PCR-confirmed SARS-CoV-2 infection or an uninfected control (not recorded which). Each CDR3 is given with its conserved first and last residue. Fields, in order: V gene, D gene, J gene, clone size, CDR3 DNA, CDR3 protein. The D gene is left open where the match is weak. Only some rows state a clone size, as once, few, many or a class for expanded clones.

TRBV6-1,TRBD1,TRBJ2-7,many,TGTGCCAGCAGTTACATCCGGGACAGGTACTACGAGCAGTACTTC,CASSYIRDRYYEQYF
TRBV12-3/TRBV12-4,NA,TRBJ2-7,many,TGTGCCAGCAAAGCCTCATATGGTTACGTCTACGAGCAGTACTTC,CASKASYGYVYEQYF
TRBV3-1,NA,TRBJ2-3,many,TGTGCCAGCAGTAGAGCGGGTCCCACAGATACGCAGTATTTT,CASSRAGPTDTQYF
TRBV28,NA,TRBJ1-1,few,TGTGCCAGCAGTTTGCGGGGGCGGGTCACTGAAGCTTTCTTT,CASSLRGRVTEAFF
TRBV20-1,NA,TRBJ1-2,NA,TGCAGTCCCCTAGGGGATATCTATGGCTACACCTTC,CSPLGDIYGYTF
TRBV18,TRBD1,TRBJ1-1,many,TGTGCCAGCTCACCTCGGGACAGTGGGAAGACTGAAGCTTTCTTT,CASSPRDSGKTEAFF
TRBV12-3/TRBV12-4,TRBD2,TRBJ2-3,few,TGTGCCAGCAGTTTATGGCGGGGGGGCGCGGATACGCAGTATTTT,CASSLWRGGADTQYF
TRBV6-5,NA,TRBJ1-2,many,TGTGCCAGCAGCCCTACCACACCAAACTATGGCTACACCTTC,CASSPTTPNYGYTF
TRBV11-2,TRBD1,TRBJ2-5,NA,TGTGCCAGCAGCAAGACAGGGTCTAGTGAGACCCAGTACTTC,CASSKTGSSETQYF
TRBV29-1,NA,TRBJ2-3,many,TGCAGCGCCTACGGTGGCACAGATACGCAGTATTTT,CSAYGGTDTQYF
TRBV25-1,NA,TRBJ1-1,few,TGTGCCAGCGGTGGACGGTGGAACACTGAAGCTTTCTTT,CASGGRWNTEAFF
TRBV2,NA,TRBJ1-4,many,TGTGCCAGCAGCCGGGGCATGCGGGAAGCGAGTAATGAAAAACTGTTTTTT,CASSRGMREASNEKLFF
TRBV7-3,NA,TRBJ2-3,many,TGTGCCAGCAGCGCGACAGCCATGAGCACAGATACGCAGTATTTT,CASSATAMSTDTQYF
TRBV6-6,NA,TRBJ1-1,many,TGTGCCAGCAGCCTAAAGCCAAACACTGAAGCTTTCTTT,CASSLKPNTEAFF
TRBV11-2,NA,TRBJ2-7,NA,TGTGCCAGCAGCTACCAGTACGAGCAGTACTTC,CASSYQYEQYF
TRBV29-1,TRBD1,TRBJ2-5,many,TGCAGCGTCGGGACAGTGGGGGAGACCCAGTACTTC,CSVGTVGETQYF
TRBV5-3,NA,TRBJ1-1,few,TGTGCCAGAAGCATACGACAGCCTAGTAATAAGAACACTGAAGCTTTCTTT,CARSIRQPSNKNTEAFF